Presented here are 4 T cell receptor beta chains from one specimen sequenced in a study of blood T cell repertoires in COVID-19. Sequencing was performed with immunoSEQ multiplex PCR; in TCRdb, only in-frame clones are kept and a portion is missing. The table lists about 56,000 clones, around 70% of them singletons, with roughly 4.9% in the top ten. Sequenced material: peripheral blood. All receptors come from a woman in her 70s with COVID-19, enrolled during active disease.

J is TRBJ2-1 and V is TRBV12-3 or TRBV12-4; 8 bases fit TRBD1. The V gene end was trimmed by 6 bases and the J gene end by 6 bases; junction bases not matched to a gene: 4. CDR3 length: 13 amino acids. The CDR3 sequence is CASRRQGSNEQFF. The CDR3 DNA reads TGTGCCAGCAGACGACAGGGGTCCAATGAGCAGTTCTTC.

The rearrangement links TRBV2 to TRBJ2-3; 10 nucleotides match TRBD1. Germline loops: CDR1 SNHLY, CDR2 FYNNEI. Unmatched junction bases numbered 6, after V lost 6 bases and J lost 6 bases. The CDR3 is 14 amino acids. The CDR3 DNA sequence: TGTGCCAGCAGAACCGGGACAGGGGCGGATACGCAGTATTTT. Residues: CASRTGTGADTQYF.

The chain's CDR3 is CASSLGLYRTGDYGYTF. In DNA, the CDR3 is TGTGCCAGCAGCTTAGGCCTTTACAGAACAGGGGACTATGGCTACACCTTC. The chain joins TRBV13 to TRBJ1-2; 7 bases are shared with TRBD1. This CDR3 contains 17 residues. Trimming took 0 bases from V and 3 from J; bases not matched to a gene: 10. CDR1 is PRHDT, CDR2 FYEKMQ, per germline (reference sequence).

The V call is TRBV11-1, the J call TRBJ2-1, with 7 bases fitting TRBD2. The CDR3 consists of 15 residues. The junction had 6 bases not matched to a gene; V was cut back by 4 bases and J by 3 bases. Germline CDR1 SGHAT, CDR2 FQDESV (reference sequence). The CDR3 loop reads CASSSSGVGYNEQFF. CDR3 sequence (DNA): TGTGCCAGCAGCTCAAGCGGGGTAGGCTACAATGAGCAGTTCTTC.